Below, one T cell receptor beta chain is given with its context. The data belong to a study of blood T cell repertoires in COVID-19. In the study overall: PBMCs, B-cell-depleted T cells, or T cells were the source of the cDNA or gDNA that made up the material.

Germline V gene lookup returns CDR1 SGHTA and CDR2 FQGNSA. The germline V and J ends were trimmed by 3 bases and 0 bases, with 17 bases remaining between them. This CDR3 has 18 amino acids. Method: immunoSEQ multiplex PCR; TCRdb's copy keeps in-frame clones and lacks some. This table holds fewer than 110,000 clones, 65% to 80% found once. The sample consisted of peripheral blood. The clonotype originates from a man aged 70-80 years with acute or convalescent COVID-19. The chain carries TRBV7-2 and TRBJ2-2, with D possibly being TRBD1 (6 bases). Here the CDR3 reads CASSLARPGATNTGELFF. The CDR3 nucleotides read TGTGCCAGCAGCTTGGCGAGGCCAGGGGCGACGAACACCGGGGAGCTGTTTTTT.